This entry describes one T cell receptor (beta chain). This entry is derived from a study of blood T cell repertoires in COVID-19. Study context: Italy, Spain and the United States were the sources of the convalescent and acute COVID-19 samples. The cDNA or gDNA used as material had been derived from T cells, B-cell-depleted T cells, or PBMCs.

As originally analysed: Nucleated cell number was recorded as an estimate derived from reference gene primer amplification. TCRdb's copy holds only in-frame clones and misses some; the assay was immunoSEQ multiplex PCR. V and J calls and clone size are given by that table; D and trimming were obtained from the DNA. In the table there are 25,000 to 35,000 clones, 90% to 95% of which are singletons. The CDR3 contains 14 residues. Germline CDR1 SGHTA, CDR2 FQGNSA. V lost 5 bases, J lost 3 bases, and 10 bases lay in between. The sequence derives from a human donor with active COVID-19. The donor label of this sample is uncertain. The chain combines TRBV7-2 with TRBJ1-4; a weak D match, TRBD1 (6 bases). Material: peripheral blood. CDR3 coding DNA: TGTGCCAGCAGCGAACAGGGCTCTAATGAAAAACTGTTTTTT. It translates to CASSEQGSNEKLFF.